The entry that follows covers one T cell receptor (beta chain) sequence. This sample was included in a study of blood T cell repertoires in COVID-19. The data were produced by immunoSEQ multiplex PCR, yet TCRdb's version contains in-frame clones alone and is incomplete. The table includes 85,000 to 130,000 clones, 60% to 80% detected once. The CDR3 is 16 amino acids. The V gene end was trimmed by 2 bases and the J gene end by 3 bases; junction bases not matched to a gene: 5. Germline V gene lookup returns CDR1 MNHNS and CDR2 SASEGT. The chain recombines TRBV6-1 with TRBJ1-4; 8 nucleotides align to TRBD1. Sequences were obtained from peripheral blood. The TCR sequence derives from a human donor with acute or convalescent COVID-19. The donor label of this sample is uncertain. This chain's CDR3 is CASSEIKQGANEKLFF. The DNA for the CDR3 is TGTGCCAGCAGTGAAATAAAACAGGGGGCTAATGAAAAACTGTTTTTT.